Shown below are 10 T cell receptor beta chains from a single sample sequenced in a study of blood T cell repertoires in COVID-19. TCRdb keeps only in-frame clones here, not all; method: immunoSEQ multiplex PCR. The sample holds about 330,000 clones, 80% to 90% seen once. Sample: PBMCs or T cells enriched from blood (not recorded which). These TCRs come from a woman aged 18-29 years who had recovered from COVID-19.

The rearrangement uses TRBV30 and TRBJ1-2; 7 nucleotides align to TRBD1. Germline assignment: CDR1 GTSNPN and CDR2 SVGIG (reference sequence). The CDR3 sequence is 15 residues long. V gave up 0 bases and J gave up 5 bases; unmatched junction bases: 9. This CDR3 is CAWSVLKGGPYGYTF. In nucleotides, the CDR3 is TGTGCCTGGAGTGTACTTAAAGGGGGCCCGTATGGCTACACCTTC.

The chain links TRBV2 to TRBJ2-2; a weak D match, TRBD2 (5 bases). The CDR3 is 14 residues long. V lost 6 bases to trimming and J lost 5 bases, with 13 bases between them. CDR1 and CDR2 (germline): SNHLY, FYNNEI. Here the CDR3 reads CASRGREGTGELFF. Here the CDR3 DNA reads TGTGCCAGCAGAGGGCGAGAGGGTACCGGGGAGCTGTTTTTT.

CDR3 sequence: CASSPQGTTFSYEQYF. The CDR3 bases are TGTGCCAGCAGTCCCCAGGGCACTACCTTTTCCTACGAGCAGTACTTC. The V call is TRBV28, the J call TRBJ2-7, with D tentatively TRBD1 (5 bases). Trimming shortened V by 5 bases and J by 1 base, and 18 bases separated the two germline ends. CDR3 length: 16 amino acids. Germline V gene sequence: CDR1 MDHEN, CDR2 SYDVKM.

This chain links TRBV7-9 with TRBJ1-5, with D perhaps TRBD1 (6 bases). CDR1 and CDR2 (germline): SEHNR, FQNEAQ (reference sequence). There are 15 residues in the CDR3. V was trimmed by 6 bases and J by 4 bases, leaving 16 bases between them. CDR3 bases: TGTGCCAGCAGTACCGGACAGACCCTGAATCAGCCCCAGCATTTT. Protein sequence: CASSTGQTLNQPQHF.

The chain has TRBV5-4 and TRBJ1-2; 9 nucleotides match TRBD1. Germline CDR1 SGHNT, CDR2 YYREEE (reference sequence). CDR3 length: 16 residues. With V trimmed by 4 bases and J by 7 bases, 14 bases remained unmatched. CDR3 nucleotides: TGTGCCAGCAGCACGCTAACAGGGGGCGAATTGTTTGGCTACACCTTC. This sequence encodes CASSTLTGGELFGYTF.

This sequence joins TRBV16 and TRBJ1-5; D is undetermined. Trimming removed 2 bases from V and 1 base from J, with 3 bases in between. CDR1 and CDR2 (germline): KGHSY, FQNENV. There are 13 residues in the CDR3. The CDR3, as DNA: TGTGCCAGCAGCCAACGGAGCAATCAGCCCCAGCATTTT. Amino acid sequence: CASSQRSNQPQHF.

The chain employs TRBV6-5 and TRBJ1-2, with TRBD1 as a possible D gene (6 bases). In germline, CDR1 is MNHEY, CDR2 SVGAGI. The germline V and J ends were trimmed by 5 bases and 8 bases, with 21 bases remaining between them. The length of the CDR3 is 15 residues. The CDR3: CASSLGQRRGSGYTF. The CDR3 nucleotides read TGTGCCAGCAGTCTCGGACAGCGGAGAGGCTCGGGCTACACCTTC.

This clone came up a few times. The rearrangement links TRBV5-6 to TRBJ1-1, with 9 bases lining up with TRBD1. CDR1 is SGHDT, CDR2 YYEEEE, per germline. V shed 1 base and J 2 bases; nucleotides not matched to a gene: 3. This CDR3 spans 15 amino acids. The CDR3 nucleotides are TGTGCCAGCAGCTTGAGGGACAGGGCTAACACTGAAGCTTTCTTT. Its protein is CASSLRDRANTEAFF.

The chain uses TRBV3-1 (or the pseudogene TRBV3-2) and TRBJ2-3; TRBD2 matches 7 bases. V lost 1 base to trimming and J lost 5 bases; unmatched junction nucleotides: 6. Per the germline V gene, CDR1 is LGHDT and CDR2 is YNNKEL (reference sequence). This CDR3 has 15 amino acids. CDR3 sequence reads: CASSQGGGRGDTQYF. CDR3 bases: TGTGCCAGCAGCCAAGGCGGAGGGAGGGGAGATACGCAGTATTTT.

This clone was seen only a few times. The chain uses TRBV6-5 and TRBJ1-1, with 8 bases matching TRBD1. The CDR3 is 15 residues long. V trimming: 8 bases; J trimming: 4 bases; junction bases outside the gene matches: 12. In germline, CDR1 is MNHEY, CDR2 SVGAGI. CDR3 DNA: TGTGCCAGCGCCCGGGCAGGGGGCTGGGGCACTGAAGCTTTCTTT. It is translated as CASARAGGWGTEAFF.